The present T cell receptor (beta chain) was sequenced within a study of T-cell memory formation after mild COVID-19. On the study more broadly: TCR clusters mostly belonged to single donors.

Employing constant-segment primers, 5'RACE generated TCR alpha and TCR beta cDNA libraries bearing sample barcodes and UMIs. TCRdb used MiXCR to reprocess the 5' RACE reads, holding one entry per CDR3 protein. The table includes about half a million distinct CDR3 sequences, around a sixth detected once. Points on this clonotype: Its specificity is not known.

Findings and limits, study-wide: The study found contracting CD4+ clones mainly in CM and EM and contracting CD8+ clones in EMRA.

The receptor was derived from an adult woman who had mild COVID-19 (a few samples of this study predate the infection). Cell type and time point are not known. Sequenced material: PBMCs or a T cell subset sorted from them (not recorded which).

The DNA of the CDR3 is TGTGCCAGCAGTGAAGGTGGACATCAGACGGAGACCCAGTACTTC. This encodes CASSEGGHQTETQYF. The chain joins TRBV2 to TRBJ2-5, with TRBD1 as a possible D gene (5 bases). Trimming shortened V by 1 base and J by 5 bases, and 14 bases separated the two germline ends. The germline gives CDR1 SNHLY, CDR2 FYNNEI. This CDR3 region has 15 residues.